The 27 T cell receptor beta chains below all came from one sample that was sequenced in a study of blood T cell repertoires in COVID-19. Some clones are missing from TCRdb's copy, which holds only in-frame ones; the method was immunoSEQ multiplex PCR. The sample consists of over 200,000 clones, approximately 91% of them appearing once. Source material: peripheral blood. These receptors were obtained from a man aged 55 to 70 who had recovered from COVID-19.

The gene calls are TRBV29-1 and TRBJ1-1, with 8 nucleotides matching TRBD1. The V segment lost 4 bases and the J segment 2 bases; nucleotides outside the gene matches: 3. CDR1 and CDR2 (germline): SQVTM, ANQGSEA. CDR3 size: 13 residues. CDR3: CSVATGGNTEAFF. CDR3 nucleotide sequence: TGCAGCGTTGCAACAGGGGGAAACACTGAAGCTTTCTTT.

This chain connects TRBV20-1 to TRBJ2-7; 8 nucleotides match TRBD1. Germline V lookup: CDR1 DFQATT, CDR2 SNEGSKA (reference sequence). This CDR3 is 11 amino acids long. Trimming removed 7 bases from V and 4 bases from J; junction bases left unmatched: 3. The CDR3 spells CSVQGAYEQYF. The CDR3 nucleotides read TGCAGTGTCCAGGGGGCGTACGAGCAGTACTTC.

This clone was observed once. V usage is TRBV2 and J usage is TRBJ2-5; 8 nucleotides line up with TRBD1. Per germline, CDR1 SNHLY and CDR2 FYNNEI. J was trimmed by 5 bases and V by 7 bases; bases with no gene match: 6. This CDR3 contains 13 residues. CDR3 protein: CASNRDRQETQYF. The CDR3 nucleotides are TGTGCCAGCAATAGGGACAGGCAGGAGACCCAGTACTTC.

The chain recombines TRBV11-2 with TRBJ2-4, with 14 bases that match TRBD2. CDR3 length: 17 amino acids. Looked up from germline, CDR1 is SGHAT and CDR2 is FQNNGV. Germline trimming cut 5 bases from V and 6 bases from J; bases unmatched to any gene: 9. The CDR3 DNA follows: TGTGCCAGCAGCAGGGGACTAGCGGGGGCCTCGGGAAACATTCAGTACTTC. Amino acid sequence: CASSRGLAGASGNIQYF.

This clone was seen only a few times. The CDR3 region is CASSLDFRGEQYF. The CDR3 DNA reads as TGTGCCAGCAGCTTAGATTTTAGGGGTGAGCAGTACTTC. V is TRBV11-2 and J is TRBJ2-7; maybe TRBD1 (5 bases). This CDR3 is built from 13 residues. Looked up from germline, CDR1 is SGHAT and CDR2 is FQNNGV. V lost 0 bases and J 7 bases, leaving 10 bases between the germline ends.

This clone came up once. The chain links TRBV30 to TRBJ1-5; 7 nucleotides align to TRBD1. This CDR3 contains 13 residues. CDR1 is GTSNPN, CDR2 SVGIG, per germline (reference sequence). Trimming cost V 5 bases and J 6 bases; bases outside gene matches: 7. CDR3 sequence: CAWGDSLGQPQHF. The CDR3, as DNA: TGTGCCTGGGGGGACAGTCTAGGTCAGCCCCAGCATTTT.

The sample holds a few counts of this clone. The gene calls are TRBV19 and TRBJ1-5, with TRBD1 as a possible D gene (6 bases). The V and J ends lost 3 bases and 4 bases respectively, with 16 bases between them. CDR1 is LNHDA, CDR2 SQIVND, per germline (reference sequence). The CDR3 runs 16 residues. CDR3 DNA sequence: TGTGCCAGTAGTATTTTCGGGGGGCTAGGGAATCAGCCCCAGCATTTT. It codes for CASSIFGGLGNQPQHF.

This clone was observed a single time. The V call is TRBV7-9, the J call TRBJ1-1; TRBD1 is a possible D gene (5 bases). Germline V gene data show CDR1 as SEHNR and CDR2 as FQNEAQ (reference sequence). The CDR3 sequence is 12 residues long. V was trimmed by 1 base and J by 8 bases, leaving 8 bases between them. The CDR3 loop reads CASSLGKGEAFF. The DNA for the CDR3 is TGTGCCAGCAGCTTAGGAAAGGGGGAAGCTTTCTTT.

This clone was seen a handful of times. J is TRBJ2-4 and V is TRBV5-4; possibly TRBD1 for D (6 bases). Trimming removed 4 bases from V and 2 bases from J, with 10 bases in between. The CDR3 sequence is 14 residues long. Germline V gene data show CDR1 as SGHNT and CDR2 as YYREEE (reference sequence). The CDR3 coding sequence is TGTGCCAGCAGCCTTCAGGGGACCAAAAACATTCAGTACTTC. Amino acids: CASSLQGTKNIQYF.

V and J are TRBV15 and TRBJ2-2, with D tentatively TRBD2 (5 bases). V lost 0 bases and J lost 6, with 8 bases in between. The CDR3 consists of 14 residues. CDR1 LNHNV and CDR2 YYDKDF come from the germline V gene (reference sequence). CDR3 sequence: CATSRDRGSGELFF. CDR3 nucleotide sequence: TGTGCCACCAGCAGAGATCGCGGGTCCGGGGAGCTGTTTTTT.

The chain couples TRBV9 to TRBJ1-1; 12 nucleotides align to TRBD1. The length of the CDR3 is 17 residues. CDR1 and CDR2 (germline): SGDLS, YYNGEE. V shed 0 bases and J 7 bases; nucleotides not matched to a gene: 10. CDR3 bases: TGTGCCAGCAGCGTAGGGCAGACCGGGACAGGGGGCATTGAAGCTTTCTTT. This codes for CASSVGQTGTGGIEAFF.

The gene calls are TRBV11-2 and TRBJ2-7; 8 nucleotides line up with TRBD1. Germline-derived CDR1 and CDR2 are SGHAT and FQNNGV. The V segment lost 5 bases and the J segment 2 bases; nucleotides outside the gene matches: 8. The CDR3 is made up of 15 amino acids. CDR3 nucleotides: TGTGCCAGCAGCAGCGATCCGGGACAGGCCTACGAGCAGTACTTC. It yields the protein CASSSDPGQAYEQYF.

J is TRBJ2-1 and V is TRBV5-1, with a weak D call TRBD2 (5 bases). This CDR3 is built from 18 residues. Germline V CDR1 and CDR2: SGHRS, YFSETQ. Trimming removed 0 bases from V and 8 bases from J, with 24 bases in between. The CDR3 DNA sequence: TGCGCCAGCAGCTTGGCGGGTGCCGGGGAATTGGAACCCGATGAGCAGTTCTTC. Its translation is CASSLAGAGELEPDEQFF.

This clone was counted only a few times. The chain links TRBV19 to TRBJ1-6; TRBD1 might be the D (5 bases). In germline, CDR1 is LNHDA, CDR2 SQIVND (reference sequence). The CDR3 sequence is 14 residues long. V was clipped by 6 bases and J by 7 bases, with 13 bases between them. The CDR3: CASRGEEENSPLHF. The DNA of the CDR3 is TGTGCCAGTAGAGGGGAGGAGGAAAATTCACCCCTCCACTTT.

This rearrangement joins TRBV5-6 to TRBJ2-1; 8 positions agree with TRBD1. J lost 10 bases, V lost 4 bases, and 4 bases had no gene match. Per the germline V gene, CDR1 is SGHDT and CDR2 is YYEEEE. This CDR3 comprises 12 residues. CDR3 DNA: TGTGCCAGCAGCCAGGGGGCGCGGGAGCAGTTCTTC. Protein: CASSQGAREQFF.

The gene calls are TRBV7-2 and TRBJ2-2; weak D call: TRBD2 (5 bases). This CDR3 spans 13 amino acids. The V and J ends lost 2 bases and 7 bases respectively, with 8 bases between them. In germline, CDR1 is SGHTA, CDR2 FQGNSA. The CDR3 reads CASSLLGSGELFF. The CDR3 DNA follows: TGTGCCAGCAGCTTATTAGGGAGCGGGGAGCTGTTTTTT. The full variable domain, rest sourced from reference TRBV7-2 and TRBJ2-2, is GAGVSQSPSNKVTEKGKDVELRCDPISGHTALYWYRQSLGQGLEFLIYFQGNSAPDKSGLPSDRFSAERTGGSVSTLTIQRTQQEDSAVYLCASSLLGSGELFFGEGSRLTVL.

The chain employs TRBV5-4 and TRBJ2-7; D might be TRBD1 (6 bases). Trimming left V 0 bases short and J 2 bases short, with 9 bases between. CDR1 and CDR2 (germline): SGHNT, YYREEE (reference sequence). This CDR3 spans 14 amino acids. CDR3 sequence (DNA): TGTGCCAGCAGCTTGGGGGCAGGGGCCTACGAGCAGTACTTC. It yields the protein CASSLGAGAYEQYF.

The chain employs TRBV11-2 and TRBJ2-7; 7 bases line up with TRBD2. The CDR3 sequence is 16 residues long. Trimming at V came to 1 base and at J to 4 bases, leaving 10 bases not matched to a gene. Germline lookup yields CDR1 SGHAT and CDR2 FQNNGV. The CDR3 DNA is TGTGCCAGCAGCTTAGCCCGGACTAGTGAGGGGTACGAGCAGTACTTC. Translation gives CASSLARTSEGYEQYF.

This chain uses TRBV3-1 (or the pseudogene TRBV3-2) with TRBJ1-2; 8 bases map to TRBD1. The CDR3 contains 13 residues. Losses at the gene ends were 0 bases for V and 7 bases for J; bases not matched to a gene: 1. CDR1 LGHDT and CDR2 YNNKEL come from the germline V gene (reference sequence). CDR3 amino acids: CASSQEQGGGYTF. As DNA, the CDR3 is TGTGCCAGCAGCCAAGAACAGGGGGGTGGCTACACCTTC.

The V call is TRBV11-2, the J call TRBJ2-7; 11 nucleotides match TRBD2. This CDR3 comprises 15 residues. Germline V gene sequence: CDR1 SGHAT, CDR2 FQNNGV. With V trimmed by 2 bases and J by 1 base, 1 base remained unmatched. CDR3 in amino acids: CASSLPSGGSYEQYF. The CDR3 bases are TGTGCCAGCAGCTTACCTAGCGGGGGGTCCTACGAGCAGTACTTC.

The chain links TRBV11-2 to TRBJ2-1; 8 nucleotides agree with TRBD1. The germline gives CDR1 SGHAT, CDR2 FQNNGV. This CDR3 is 17 amino acids long. With V trimmed by 7 bases and J by 5 bases, 16 bases remained unmatched. The CDR3 bases are TGTGCCAGCACCTTCTTTCCAGGGGGCGCAGATAACAATGAGCAGTTCTTC. Translation: CASTFFPGGADNNEQFF.

The rearrangement uses TRBV19 and TRBJ2-3, with 8 bases fitting TRBD2. Germline assignment: CDR1 LNHDA and CDR2 SQIVND (reference sequence). V trimming: 3 bases; J trimming: 4 bases; junction bases outside the gene matches: 6. This CDR3 comprises 15 residues. This chain's CDR3 is CASSIRLARADTQYF. The CDR3 DNA reads as TGTGCCAGTAGTATTAGACTAGCGAGGGCAGATACGCAGTATTTT. Drawing the rest from reference TRBV19 and TRBJ2-3, the complete variable domain is DGGITQSPKYLFRKEGQNVTLSCEQNLNHDAMYWYRQDPGQGLRLIYYSQIVNDFQKGDIAEGYSVSREKKESFPLTVTSAQKNPTAFYLCASSIRLARADTQYFGPGTRLTVL.

This chain connects TRBV6-5 to TRBJ1-6; no clear D. Looked up from germline, CDR1 is MNHEY and CDR2 is SVGAGI. The V end was cut by 0 bases, the J end by 7 bases, with 13 bases between. CDR3 length: 16 residues. CDR3 DNA sequence: TGTGCCAGCAGTTACTCCCCTACGGGAAAGAATTCACCCCTCCACTTT. Translation: CASSYSPTGKNSPLHF.

V and J are TRBV6-6 and TRBJ1-1; TRBD1 is a possible D gene (5 bases). Germline V gene lookup returns CDR1 MNHNY and CDR2 SVGAGI (reference sequence). The V end lost 7 bases, the J end lost 9 bases, and 18 bases lay between the germline ends. This CDR3 is built from 13 residues. The CDR3 region is CASTASQGGQAFF. The CDR3 DNA reads TGTGCCAGCACCGCATCTCAGGGAGGCCAAGCTTTCTTT.

This clone was picked up many times. This chain connects TRBV5-1 to TRBJ1-4; 7 positions match TRBD1. Trimming removed 4 bases from V and 4 bases from J; junction bases left unmatched: 7. Germline V CDR1 and CDR2: SGHRS, YFSETQ. The CDR3 consists of 15 residues. For the CDR3, the DNA is TGCGCCAGCAGCCCAGACAGGGTGGTTAATGAAAAACTGTTTTTT. This codes for CASSPDRVVNEKLFF. The whole variable domain, remainder taken from reference TRBV5-1 and TRBJ1-4, is KAGVTQTPRYLIKTRGQQVTLSCSPISGHRSVSWYQQTPGQGLQFLFEYFSETQRNKGNFPGRFSGRQFSNSRSEMNVSTLELGDSALYLCASSPDRVVNEKLFFGSGTQLSVL.

CDR3 DNA: TGTGCCACCAGTGATTTCAGGGGCTGGTCTGGCTACACCTTC. Protein: CATSDFRGWSGYTF. The genes are TRBV24-1 and TRBJ1-2; D may be TRBD1 (6 bases). V lost 1 base and J lost 7, with 12 bases in between. CDR1 is KGHDR and CDR2 is SFDVKD in the germline V gene. This CDR3 comprises 14 residues.

The chain has TRBV7-9 and TRBJ2-7; TRBD1 matches at 7 bases. In germline, CDR1 is SEHNR, CDR2 FQNEAQ (reference sequence). The CDR3 has 15 amino acids. With 5 bases clipped from V and 0 bases from J, the junction kept 7 bases outside the gene matches. The CDR3 DNA sequence: TGTGCCAGCAGCAATCCGGGACAGATCTCCTACGAGCAGTACTTC. Its protein product is CASSNPGQISYEQYF.